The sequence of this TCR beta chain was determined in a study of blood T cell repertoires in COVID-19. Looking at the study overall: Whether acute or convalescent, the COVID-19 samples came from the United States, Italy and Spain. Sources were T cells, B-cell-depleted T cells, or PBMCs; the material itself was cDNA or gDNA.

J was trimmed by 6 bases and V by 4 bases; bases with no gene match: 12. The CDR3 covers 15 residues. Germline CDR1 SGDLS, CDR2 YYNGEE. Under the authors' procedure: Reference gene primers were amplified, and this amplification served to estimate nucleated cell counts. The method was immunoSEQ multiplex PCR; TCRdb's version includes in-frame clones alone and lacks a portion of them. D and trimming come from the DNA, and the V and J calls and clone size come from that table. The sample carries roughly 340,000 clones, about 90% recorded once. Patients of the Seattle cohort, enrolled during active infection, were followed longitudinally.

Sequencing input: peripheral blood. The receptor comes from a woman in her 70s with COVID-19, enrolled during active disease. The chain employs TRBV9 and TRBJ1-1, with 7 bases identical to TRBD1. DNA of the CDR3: TGTGCCAGCAGCCCAGGCGGGACAGTTCAAGCTGAAGCTTTCTTT. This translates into CASSPGGTVQAEAFF.